The clone carrying this T cell receptor beta chain came up a few times. The target antigen is unknown. TCRdb reanalysed the 5' RACE reads using MiXCR and keeps one entry per CDR3 protein. The data show approximately 590,000 distinct CDR3 sequences, around a tenth seen once. The record originates from a study of identical twins. Healthy Caucasian donors formed the entire cohort. Study results and caveats: Where out-of-frame alpha sequences were twin-shared, they showed excess low generation probability. Models predicted less out-of-frame TCR alpha sharing in monozygotic twins than was found. Fewer insertions marked abundant cord blood beta clonotypes; young adult naive trended weakly, memory not at all.

A further study also used this sample, focusing on yellow fever vaccine responses in identical twins.

The receptor was derived from a woman under 30 in good health. The sample taken for sequencing was PBMCs.

CDR3 sequence reads: CASSLGIGQASTDTQYF. CDR3 coding DNA: TGTGCCAGCAGTTTGGGTATCGGACAGGCTAGCACAGATACGCAGTATTTT. The V call is TRBV28, the J call TRBJ2-3; 7 bases are a match to TRBD1. This CDR3 contains 17 residues. Germline lookup yields CDR1 MDHEN and CDR2 SYDVKM. J lost 0 bases, V lost 3 bases, and 9 bases had no gene match. Filled out from reference TRBV28 and TRBJ2-3, the complete variable domain reads DVKVTQSSRYLVKRTGEKVFLECVQDMDHENMFWYRQDPGLGLRLIYFSYDVKMKEKGDIPEGYSVSREKKERFSLILESASTNQTSMYLCASSLGIGQASTDTQYFGPGTRLTVL.